These T cell receptor beta chains were read from a single sample in a study of tumor-infiltrating lymphocytes in primary liver carcinoma. MiXCR, run by TCRdb on the multiplex PCR reads, gives a single entry per CDR3 protein. Among about 320,000 distinct CDR3 sequences listed, approximately 60% were seen once. Sequencing was performed on peripheral blood. These receptors were taken from a middle-aged man with primary liver carcinoma and hepatitis B virus infection. Each CDR3 is given with its conserved first and last residue. The D gene is left open where the match is weak. Expanded clones get a size class; other rows say once, few or many, or leave the size out.

D | J | V | size | DNA | CDR3
. | TRBJ2-3 | TRBV11-2 | . | TGTGCCAGCAGCCGGGACATTGGGGGGCCGCAGTATTTT | CASSRDIGGPQYF
TRBD2 | TRBJ2-3 | TRBV6-1 | . | TGTGCGAGCAATGAGGCGGGAGTGGGGGATACGCAGTATTTT | CASNEAGVGDTQYF
. | TRBJ2-5 | TRBV7-8 | . | TGTGCCAGCGGCCCCCACTCAAGGGGAGGGACCCAGTACTTC | CASGPHSRGGTQYF
TRBD2 | TRBJ2-7 | TRBV5-1 | many | TGCGCCAGCAGGGCCGGGACTAGCGGTTACGAGCAGTACTTC | CASRAGTSGYEQYF
. | TRBJ2-2 | TRBV29-1 | once | TGCATCGTTGGACTCACCGGGAAGCTGTTTTTT | CIVGLTGKLFF
. | TRBJ2-1 | TRBV6-2/TRBV6-3 | . | TGTACCAACACTAGGGACTACAATGAGCAGTTCTTC | CTNTRDYNEQFF
. | TRBJ2-7 | TRBV7-8 | . | TGTGCCAGCAGCCCCCAGTTGGGTAGGACCTGCGAGCAGTACTTC | CASSPQLGRTCEQYF
. | TRBJ1-5 | TRBV28 | . | TGCGCCAGCAGTTCCTTCGACGGGGGTAGCAATCAGCCCCAGCATTTT | CASSSFDGGSNQPQHF
. | TRBJ2-3 | TRBV4-3 | . | TGCGCCAGCAGCCCCTACGGTGGAGGGGGGCAAGATACGCAGTATTTT | CASSPYGGGGQDTQYF
. | TRBJ2-3 | TRBV4-3 | . | TGCGCCAGCAGCCAAGAAGAGCGGCAAAGGGGGGATACGCAGTATTTT | CASSQEERQRGDTQYF
. | TRBJ2-2 | TRBV29-1 | . | TGCAGCGTTGGGATCAGCGCGGCGAACACCGGGGAGCTGTTATTT | CSVGISAANTGELLF
. | TRBJ1-2 | TRBV12-3/TRBV12-4 | once | TGTGCCAGCAGCCGGACCACAGGGTTCGGCTATGGCTACACCTTC | CASSRTTGFGYGYTF
TRBD2 | TRBJ2-3 | TRBV11-1 | . | TGTACCAGCAGCTTAGGAGCGGGGTCCACAGATACGCAGTATTTT | CTSSLGAGSTDTQYF
. | TRBJ1-1 | TRBV6-5 | . | TGTGTCAGCAGTTACTCTGGGAACACTGAAGCTTTCTTT | CVSSYSGNTEAFF
TRBD1 | TRBJ2-7 | TRBV29-1 | . | TGCAGCGTTCGGAGACAGGGGGGCGGGCAGTACTTC | CSVRRQGGGQYF
. | TRBJ2-7 | TRBV11-3 | . | TGCGCCAGCAGCTTAGATTCCGGGACACCCTACGAGCAGTACTTC | CASSLDSGTPYEQYF
TRBD1 | TRBJ2-1 | TRBV11-2 | . | TGTGCCAGCAGCTTATCCGGGACAGGGAATGAGCAGTTCTTC | CASSLSGTGNEQFF
. | TRBJ1-5 | TRBV30 | . | TGTGCCTGGAGTGGTGGGGTGGATCAGCCCCAGCATTTT | CAWSGGVDQPQHF
. | TRBJ2-5 | TRBV28 | few | TGTGCCAGCAGTTTAGAGAGTTCCGGGGAAGAGACCCAGTACTTC | CASSLESSGEETQYF
. | TRBJ1-1 | TRBV9 | . | TGTGCCAGCAGCGTAGATCTAGGGTATAACACTGAAGCTTTCTTT | CASSVDLGYNTEAFF
. | TRBJ2-1 | TRBV30 | . | TGTGCCTGGGGCCTCAGGGGAGTAGCCTACAATGAGCAGTTCTTC | CAWGLRGVAYNEQFF
TRBD1 | TRBJ1-2 | TRBV13 | once | TGTGCCAGCAGCTCCCTATTACTAACAGGGGGCCTTCAGCCTGTAGATAACTATGGCTACACCTTC | CASSSLLLTGGLQPVDNYGYTF
TRBD2 | TRBJ2-2 | TRBV6-1 | many | TGTGCCAGCAGTGAACCTAGCGGGAGATCCGGGGAGCTGTTTTTT | CASSEPSGRSGELFF
TRBD2 | TRBJ2-1 | TRBV10-3 | many | TGTGCCGTGGCGGGGAGCGGGAGAGGCTACAATGAGCAGTTCTTC | CAVAGSGRGYNEQFF
. | TRBJ1-1 | TRBV5-1 | . | TGCGCCAGCAGGGGATCGGAAGGATCGAACACTGAAGCTCTCTTT | CASRGSEGSNTEALF
. | TRBJ2-7 | TRBV28 | once | TGTGCCAGCGGTTCGGTTTTAGGGGAAGAGCAGTACTTC | CASGSVLGEEQYF
. | TRBJ2-7 | TRBV10-3 | . | TGTGCCATCAGTGCAACGGGGGACTCCTACGAGCAGTACTTC | CAISATGDSYEQYF
TRBD2 | TRBJ2-2 | TRBV10-1 | . | TGCGCCAGCAGTGAAGGACTAGCGGGAAGGGGCGGGGAGCTGTTTTTT | CASSEGLAGRGGELFF
TRBD1 | TRBJ1-2 | TRBV5-5 | many | TGTGCCAGCAGCTACGGACAGGGGGCCTATGGCTACACCTTC | CASSYGQGAYGYTF
. | TRBJ2-1 | TRBV7-8 | . | TGTGCCAGCAGCCTAGGGCGGGCCGGGGTGCAGTTTTTC | CASSLGRAGVQFF
. | TRBJ2-5 | TRBV5-8 | few | TGTGCCAGCAGCCCGGGACCTGGAGAGACCCAGTACTTC | CASSPGPGETQYF
TRBD1 | TRBJ1-1 | TRBV6-6 | many | TGTGCCAGCAGTCTCGGGACAGGCCCGGCTTTCTTT | CASSLGTGPAFF
. | TRBJ2-7 | TRBV19 | . | TGTGTCAGTAGTATCAGGCAGGACTCCTACGAGCAGTACTTC | CVSSIRQDSYEQYF
. | TRBJ1-1 | TRBV29-1 | . | TGCAGCGTCTCTAAGGGCAGGGCTGAGGCTTTCTTT | CSVSKGRAEAFF
. | TRBJ2-5 | TRBV4-1 | few | TGCGCCAGCAGCCACGTAGGGGGAGAGACCCAGTACTTC | CASSHVGGETQYF
TRBD2 | TRBJ2-1 | TRBV6-1 | . | TGTGCCAGCACGCCACCCGGGACTAGGACGAACAATGAGCAGTTCTTC | CASTPPGTRTNNEQFF
. | TRBJ1-5 | TRBV6-1 | . | TGTGCCAGCAGGGAGGAGCCGACGTCACGCAATCAGCCCCAGCATTTT | CASREEPTSRNQPQHF
. | TRBJ2-3 | TRBV5-1 | . | TGCGCCAGCAGCTGGGGACCCCCACGAGATACGCAGTATTTT | CASSWGPPRDTQYF
. | TRBJ2-4 | TRBV10-3 | many | TGTGCCATCAGCGAGGGGGAGGGCATTCAGTACTTC | CAISEGEGIQYF
. | TRBJ2-7 | TRBV4-3 | . | TGCGCCAGCAGCCCAAAGGCCTCCGGGGGCACCTACGAGCAGTATTTC | CASSPKASGGTYEQYF
. | TRBJ2-5 | TRBV4-1 | . | TGCGCCAGCAGCCAAGATCTCGGGAACACTAATGAGACCCAGTACTTC | CASSQDLGNTNETQYF
. | TRBJ2-3 | TRBV6-1 | once | TGCGCCAGCACCAGACAGGTTACAGATACGCAGTATTTT | CASTRQVTDTQYF